The T cell receptor (beta chain) under discussion was sequenced for a study of beta chain features in type 1 diabetes. By way of CD45RO/CCR7/CD25/CD127/CD95/CD27, the CD4+ regulatory, stem cell-like memory, central memory and naive cells were sorted. Purity exceeding 95% was reached by all sorted populations. The V and J ends lost 6 bases and 3 bases respectively, with 9 bases between them. The germline V gene encodes CDR1 SNHLY and CDR2 FYNNEI. This CDR3 is built from 12 residues. This clone showed up many times. Of the isolated RNA, all was reverse transcribed, and so the sequenced material was expressed TCRB transcripts. The assay was immunoSEQ multiplex PCR, and TCRdb's table has in-frame clones only and misses some. The table has about 160,000 clones, around 8% seen once.

Sequenced sample: central memory CD4+ T cells from blood. This TCR was sampled from a man aged 18 to 29 in good health. The chain links TRBV2 to TRBJ2-7; D remains unclear. This CDR3 is CASRFNIYEQYF. Here the CDR3 DNA reads TGTGCCAGCAGGTTTAATATCTACGAGCAGTACTTC.